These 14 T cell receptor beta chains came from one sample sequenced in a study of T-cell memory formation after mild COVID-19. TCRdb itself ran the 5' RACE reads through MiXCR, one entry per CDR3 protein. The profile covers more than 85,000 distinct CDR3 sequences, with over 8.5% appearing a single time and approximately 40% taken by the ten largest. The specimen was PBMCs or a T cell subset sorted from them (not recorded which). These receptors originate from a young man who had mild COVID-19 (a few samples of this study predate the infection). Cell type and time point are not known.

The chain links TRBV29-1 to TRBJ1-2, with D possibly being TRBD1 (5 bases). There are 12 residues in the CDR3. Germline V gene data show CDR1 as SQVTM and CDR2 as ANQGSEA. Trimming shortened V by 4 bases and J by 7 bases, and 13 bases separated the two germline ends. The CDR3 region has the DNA TGCAGCGTTGTGCAGGGCGACTCTGGCTACACCTTC. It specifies CSVVQGDSGYTF.

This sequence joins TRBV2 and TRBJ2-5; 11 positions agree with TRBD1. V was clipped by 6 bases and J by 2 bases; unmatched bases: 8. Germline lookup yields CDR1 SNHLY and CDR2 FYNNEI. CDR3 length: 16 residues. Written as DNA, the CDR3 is TGTGCCAGCAGAACCGGGACAGGGGGATTTCAAGAGACCCAGTACTTC. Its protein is CASRTGTGGFQETQYF.

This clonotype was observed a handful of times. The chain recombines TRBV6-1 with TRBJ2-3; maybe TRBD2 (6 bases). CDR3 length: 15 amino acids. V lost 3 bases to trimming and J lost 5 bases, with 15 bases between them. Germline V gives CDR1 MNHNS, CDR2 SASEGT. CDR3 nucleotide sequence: TGTGCCAGCAGTGAGGACCGGCGGGACGGAGATACGCAGTATTTT. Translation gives CASSEDRRDGDTQYF.

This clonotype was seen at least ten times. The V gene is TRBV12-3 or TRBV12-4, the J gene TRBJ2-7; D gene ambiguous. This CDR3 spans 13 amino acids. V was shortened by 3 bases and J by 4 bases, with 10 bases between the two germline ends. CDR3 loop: CASSFGSEYEQYF. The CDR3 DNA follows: TGTGCCAGCAGTTTCGGTTCTGAGTACGAGCAGTACTTC.

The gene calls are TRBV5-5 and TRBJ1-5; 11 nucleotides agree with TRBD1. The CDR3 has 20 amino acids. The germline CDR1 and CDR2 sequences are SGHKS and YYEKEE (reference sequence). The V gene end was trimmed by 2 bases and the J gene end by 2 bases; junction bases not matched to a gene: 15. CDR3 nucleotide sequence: TGTGCCAGCAGCTTAGGGTGGGGACAGGGGGTAGAAGGAGGCAATCAGCCCCAGCATTTT. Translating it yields CASSLGWGQGVEGGNQPQHF.

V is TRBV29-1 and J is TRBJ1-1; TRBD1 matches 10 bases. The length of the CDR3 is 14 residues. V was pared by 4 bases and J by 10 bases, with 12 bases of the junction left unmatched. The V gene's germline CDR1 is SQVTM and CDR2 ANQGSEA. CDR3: CSVVETGGLSAAFF. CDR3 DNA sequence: TGCAGCGTTGTAGAGACAGGGGGCCTGTCGGCAGCTTTCTTT.

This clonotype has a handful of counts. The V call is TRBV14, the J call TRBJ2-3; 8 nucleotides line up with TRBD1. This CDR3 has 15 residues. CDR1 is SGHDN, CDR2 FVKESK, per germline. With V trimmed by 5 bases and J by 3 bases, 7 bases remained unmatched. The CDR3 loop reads CASSWTGSWTDTQYF. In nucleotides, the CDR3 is TGTGCCAGCAGCTGGACAGGGTCATGGACAGATACGCAGTATTTT.

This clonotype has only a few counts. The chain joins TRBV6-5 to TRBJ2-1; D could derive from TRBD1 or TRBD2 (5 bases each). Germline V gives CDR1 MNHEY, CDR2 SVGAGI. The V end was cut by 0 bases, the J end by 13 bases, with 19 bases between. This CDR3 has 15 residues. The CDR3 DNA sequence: TGTGCCAGCAGTTACTCGATGGTGATCGGGGCAGATCAGTTCTTC. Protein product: CASSYSMVIGADQFF.

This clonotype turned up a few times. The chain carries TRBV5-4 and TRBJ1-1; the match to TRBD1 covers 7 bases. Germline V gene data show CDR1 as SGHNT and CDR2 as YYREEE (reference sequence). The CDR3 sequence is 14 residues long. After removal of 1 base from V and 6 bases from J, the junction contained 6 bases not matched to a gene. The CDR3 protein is CASSLQGGAPEAFF. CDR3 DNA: TGTGCCAGCAGCTTGCAAGGGGGCGCCCCTGAAGCTTTCTTT.

Here the CDR3 DNA reads TGTGCCAGCAGCCTCCAGAGACAGGGGGCGATGGCTGGGGCCAACGTCCTGACTTTC. Translating it yields CASSLQRQGAMAGANVLTF. The J gene is TRBJ2-6, the V gene TRBV9, with 10 positions matching TRBD1. The CDR3 is 19 amino acids. The V gene's germline CDR1 is SGDLS and CDR2 YYNGEE. Unmatched junction bases numbered 12, after V lost 4 bases and J lost 2 bases.

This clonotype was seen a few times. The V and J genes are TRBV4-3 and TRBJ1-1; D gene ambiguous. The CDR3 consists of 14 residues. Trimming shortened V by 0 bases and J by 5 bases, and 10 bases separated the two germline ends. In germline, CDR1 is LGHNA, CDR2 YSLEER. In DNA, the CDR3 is TGCGCCAGCAGCCAAGATACGGGAAGGACTGAAGCTTTCTTT. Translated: CASSQDTGRTEAFF.

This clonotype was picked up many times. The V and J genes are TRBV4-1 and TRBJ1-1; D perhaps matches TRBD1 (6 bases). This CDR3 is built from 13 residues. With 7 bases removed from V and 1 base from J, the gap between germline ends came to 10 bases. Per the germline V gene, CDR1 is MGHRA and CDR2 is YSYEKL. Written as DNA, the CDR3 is TGCGCCAGCACCATGGGGGCGAACACTGAAGCTTTCTTT. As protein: CASTMGANTEAFF.

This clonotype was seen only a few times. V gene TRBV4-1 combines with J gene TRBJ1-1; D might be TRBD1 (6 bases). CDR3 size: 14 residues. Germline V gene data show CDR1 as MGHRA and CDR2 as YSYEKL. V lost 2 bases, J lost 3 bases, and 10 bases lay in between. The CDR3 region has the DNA TGCGCCAGCAGCCAATACAGGGAGTACACTGAAGCTTTCTTT. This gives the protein CASSQYREYTEAFF.

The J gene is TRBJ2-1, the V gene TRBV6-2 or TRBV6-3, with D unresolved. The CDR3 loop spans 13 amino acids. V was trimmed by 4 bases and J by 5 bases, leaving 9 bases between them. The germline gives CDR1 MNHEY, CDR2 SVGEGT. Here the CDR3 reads CASSWQVHNEQFF. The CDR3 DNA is TGTGCCAGCAGTTGGCAGGTCCACAATGAGCAGTTCTTC.